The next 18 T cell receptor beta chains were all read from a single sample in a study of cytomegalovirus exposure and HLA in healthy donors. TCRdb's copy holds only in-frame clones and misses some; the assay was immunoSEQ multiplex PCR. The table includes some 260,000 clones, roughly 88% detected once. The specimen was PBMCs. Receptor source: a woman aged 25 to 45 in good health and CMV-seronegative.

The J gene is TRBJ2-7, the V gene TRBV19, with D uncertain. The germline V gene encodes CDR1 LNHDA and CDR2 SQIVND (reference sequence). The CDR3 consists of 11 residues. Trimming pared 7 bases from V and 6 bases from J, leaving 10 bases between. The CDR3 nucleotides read TGTGCCAGTAAAGAGATGGGCGAGCAGTACTTC. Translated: CASKEMGEQYF.

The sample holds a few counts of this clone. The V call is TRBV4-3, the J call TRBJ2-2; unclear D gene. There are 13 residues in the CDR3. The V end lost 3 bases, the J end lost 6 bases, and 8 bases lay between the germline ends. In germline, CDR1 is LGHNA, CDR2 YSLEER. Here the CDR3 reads CASSQETSGELFF. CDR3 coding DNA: TGCGCCAGCAGCCAGGAAACGTCCGGGGAGCTGTTTTTT.

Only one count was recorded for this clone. The CDR3 bases are TGTGCCAGTAGTATTACCCAGGAGCAGTTCTTC. It encodes CASSITQEQFF. The rearrangement links TRBV19 to TRBJ2-1; D uncertain. Germline CDR1 and CDR2: LNHDA and SQIVND (reference sequence). This CDR3 region has 11 residues. The germline V and J ends were trimmed by 3 bases and 10 bases, with 7 bases remaining between them.

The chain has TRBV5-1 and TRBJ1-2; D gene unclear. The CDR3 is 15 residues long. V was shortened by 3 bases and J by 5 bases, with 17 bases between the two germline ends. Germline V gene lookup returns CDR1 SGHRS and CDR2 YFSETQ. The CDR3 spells CASSSAGSTLYGYTF. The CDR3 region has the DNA TGCGCCAGCAGCTCAGCCGGGTCCACCCTTTATGGCTACACCTTC.

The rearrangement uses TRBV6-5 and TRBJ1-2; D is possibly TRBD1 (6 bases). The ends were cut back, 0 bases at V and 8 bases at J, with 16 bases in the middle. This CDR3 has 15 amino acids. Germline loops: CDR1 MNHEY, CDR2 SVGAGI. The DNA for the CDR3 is TGTGCCAGCAGTTACTCGATGGGAGGCCAGGGGGGCTACACCTTC. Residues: CASSYSMGGQGGYTF.

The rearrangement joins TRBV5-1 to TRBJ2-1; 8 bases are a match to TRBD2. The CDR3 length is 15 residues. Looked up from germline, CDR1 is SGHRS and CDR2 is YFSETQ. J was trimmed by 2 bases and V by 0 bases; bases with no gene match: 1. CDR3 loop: CASSLVAGTYNEQFF. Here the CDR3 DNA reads TGCGCCAGCAGCTTGGTAGCGGGGACCTACAATGAGCAGTTCTTC. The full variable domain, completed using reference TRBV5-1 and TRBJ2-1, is KAGVTQTPRYLIKTRGQQVTLSCSPISGHRSVSWYQQTPGQGLQFLFEYFSETQRNKGNFPGRFSGRQFSNSRSEMNVSTLELGDSALYLCASSLVAGTYNEQFFGPGTRLTVL.

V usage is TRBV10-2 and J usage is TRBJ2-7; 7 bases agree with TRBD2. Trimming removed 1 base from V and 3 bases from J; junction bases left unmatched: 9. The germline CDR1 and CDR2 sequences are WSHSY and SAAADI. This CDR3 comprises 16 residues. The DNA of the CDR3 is TGCGCCAGCAGTGAGTTAGTTATGGGACTAAGCTACGAGCAGTACTTC. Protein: CASSELVMGLSYEQYF.

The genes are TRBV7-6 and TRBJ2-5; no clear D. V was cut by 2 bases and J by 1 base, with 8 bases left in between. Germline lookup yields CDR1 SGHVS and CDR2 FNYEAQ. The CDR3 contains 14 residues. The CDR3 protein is CASSLWAFQETQYF. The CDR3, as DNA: TGTGCCAGCAGCTTATGGGCGTTCCAAGAGACCCAGTACTTC.

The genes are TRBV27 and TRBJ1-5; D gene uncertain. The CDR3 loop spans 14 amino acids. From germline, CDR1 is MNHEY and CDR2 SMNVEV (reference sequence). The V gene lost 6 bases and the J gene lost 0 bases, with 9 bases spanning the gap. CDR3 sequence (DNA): TGTGCCAGCAGCCACGATAATAGCAATCAGCCCCAGCATTTT. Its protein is CASSHDNSNQPQHF.

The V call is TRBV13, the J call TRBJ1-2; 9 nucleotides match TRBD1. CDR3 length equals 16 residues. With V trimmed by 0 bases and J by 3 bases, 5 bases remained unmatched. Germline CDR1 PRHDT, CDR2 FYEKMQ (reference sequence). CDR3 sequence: CASSLGTGGSDYGYTF. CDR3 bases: TGTGCCAGCAGCTTAGGGACAGGGGGTAGTGACTATGGCTACACCTTC.

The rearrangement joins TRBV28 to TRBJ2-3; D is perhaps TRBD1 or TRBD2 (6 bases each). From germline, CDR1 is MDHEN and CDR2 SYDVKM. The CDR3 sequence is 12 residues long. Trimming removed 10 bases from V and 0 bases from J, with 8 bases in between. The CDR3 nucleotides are TGTGCCACCGGGGGCAGCACAGATACGCAGTATTTT. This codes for CATGGSTDTQYF.

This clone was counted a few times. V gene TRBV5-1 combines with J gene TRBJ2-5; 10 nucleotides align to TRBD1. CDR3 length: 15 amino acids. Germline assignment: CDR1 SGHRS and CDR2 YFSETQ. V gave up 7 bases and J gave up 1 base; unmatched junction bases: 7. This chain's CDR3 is CASVSTGGFQETQYF. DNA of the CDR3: TGCGCCAGCGTATCGACAGGGGGCTTCCAAGAGACCCAGTACTTC.

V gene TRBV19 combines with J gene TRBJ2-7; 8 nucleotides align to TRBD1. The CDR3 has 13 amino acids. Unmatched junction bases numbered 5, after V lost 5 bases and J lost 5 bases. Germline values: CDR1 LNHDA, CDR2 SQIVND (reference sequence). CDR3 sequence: CASSSRGLDEQYF. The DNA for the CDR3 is TGTGCCAGTAGTTCCAGGGGGCTGGACGAGCAGTACTTC.

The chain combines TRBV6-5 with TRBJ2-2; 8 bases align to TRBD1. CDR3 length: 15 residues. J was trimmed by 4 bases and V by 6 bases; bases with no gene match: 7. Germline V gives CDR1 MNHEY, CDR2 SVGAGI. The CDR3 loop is CASRHDRGSTGELFF. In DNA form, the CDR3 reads TGTGCCAGCAGACATGACAGGGGCTCCACCGGGGAGCTGTTTTTT.

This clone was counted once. CDR3: CASTGSSHNEQFF. CDR3 sequence (DNA): TGTGCCAGCACGGGGAGTTCCCACAATGAGCAGTTCTTC. The chain links TRBV4-2 to TRBJ2-1; D perhaps matches TRBD2 (5 bases). CDR1 LGHNA and CDR2 YNFKEQ come from the germline V gene. This CDR3 region has 13 residues. Trimming stripped 7 bases from V and 5 bases from J, with 12 bases between.

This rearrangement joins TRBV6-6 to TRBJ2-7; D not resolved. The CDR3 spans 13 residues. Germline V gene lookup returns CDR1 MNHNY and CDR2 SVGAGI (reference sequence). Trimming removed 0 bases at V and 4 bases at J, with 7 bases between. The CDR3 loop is CASSYSTMYEQYF. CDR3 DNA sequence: TGTGCCAGCAGTTACTCGACCATGTACGAGCAGTACTTC.

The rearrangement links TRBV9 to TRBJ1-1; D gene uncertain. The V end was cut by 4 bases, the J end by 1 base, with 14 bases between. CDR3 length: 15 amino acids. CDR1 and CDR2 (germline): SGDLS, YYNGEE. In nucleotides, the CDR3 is TGTGCCAGCAGCCCAGACCTAGGTTGGAACACTGAAGCTTTCTTT. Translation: CASSPDLGWNTEAFF. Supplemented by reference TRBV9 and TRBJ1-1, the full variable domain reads DSGVTQTPKHLITATGQRVTLRCSPRSGDLSVYWYQQSLDQGLQFLIQYYNGEERAKGNILERFSAQQFPDLHSELNLSSLELGDSALYFCASSPDLGWNTEAFFGQGTRLTVV.

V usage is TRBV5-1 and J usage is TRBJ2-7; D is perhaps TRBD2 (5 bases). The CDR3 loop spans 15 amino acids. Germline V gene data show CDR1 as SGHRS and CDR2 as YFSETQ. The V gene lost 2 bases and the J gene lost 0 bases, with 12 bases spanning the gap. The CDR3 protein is CASSFEGMSSYEQYF. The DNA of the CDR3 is TGCGCCAGCAGCTTTGAGGGTATGAGCTCCTACGAGCAGTACTTC. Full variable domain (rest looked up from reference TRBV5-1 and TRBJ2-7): KAGVTQTPRYLIKTRGQQVTLSCSPISGHRSVSWYQQTPGQGLQFLFEYFSETQRNKGNFPGRFSGRQFSNSRSEMNVSTLELGDSALYLCASSFEGMSSYEQYFGPGTRLTVT.